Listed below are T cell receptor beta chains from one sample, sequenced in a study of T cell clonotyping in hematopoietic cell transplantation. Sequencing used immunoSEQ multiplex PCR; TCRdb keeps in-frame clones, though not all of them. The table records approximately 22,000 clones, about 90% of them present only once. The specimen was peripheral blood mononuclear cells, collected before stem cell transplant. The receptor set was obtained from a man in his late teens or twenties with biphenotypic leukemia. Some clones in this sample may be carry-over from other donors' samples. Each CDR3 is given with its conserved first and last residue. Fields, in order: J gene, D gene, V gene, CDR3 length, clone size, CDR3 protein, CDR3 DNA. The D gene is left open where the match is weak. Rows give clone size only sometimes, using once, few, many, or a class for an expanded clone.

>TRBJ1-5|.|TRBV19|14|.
CASSSTGSNQPQHF
TGTGCCAGTAGTTCTACAGGGAGCAATCAGCCCCAGCATTTT
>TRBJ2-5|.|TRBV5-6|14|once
CASSTGLYQETQYF
TGTGCCAGCAGTACCGGACTTTACCAAGAGACCCAGTACTTC
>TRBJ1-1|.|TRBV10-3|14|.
CAISERAGYTEAFF
TGTGCCATCAGTGAGCGGGCAGGGTACACTGAAGCTTTCTTT
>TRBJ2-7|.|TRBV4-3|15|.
CASSRDREVSYEQYF
TGCGCCAGCAGCAGAGACAGGGAGGTTTCCTACGAGCAGTACTTC
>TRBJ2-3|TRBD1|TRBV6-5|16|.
CASSSRRGPSTDTQYF
TGTGCCAGCAGTTCTCGAAGGGGGCCGAGCACAGATACGCAGTATTTT
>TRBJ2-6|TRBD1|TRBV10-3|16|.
CASDRGELPGANVLTF
TGTGCCAGCGACAGGGGAGAACTTCCTGGGGCCAACGTCCTGACTTTC
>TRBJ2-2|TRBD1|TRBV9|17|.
CASSVDRDRGRTGELFF
TGTGCCAGCAGCGTAGATCGGGACAGGGGGCGGACCGGGGAGCTGTTTTTT
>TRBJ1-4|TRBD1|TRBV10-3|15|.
CAISPQGRGSEKLFF
TGTGCCATCAGTCCACAGGGGCGCGGGTCGGAAAAACTGTTTTTT
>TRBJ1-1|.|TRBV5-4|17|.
CASSSGATARMNTEAFF
TGTGCCAGCAGCTCCGGGGCGACGGCTAGGATGAACACTGAAGCTTTCTTT
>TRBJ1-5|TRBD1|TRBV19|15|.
CASSIDREGNQPQHF
TGTGCCAGTAGTATTGACAGGGAAGGAAATCAGCCCCAGCATTTT
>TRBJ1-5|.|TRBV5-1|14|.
CASSPTDSNQPQHF
TGCGCCAGCAGTCCAACAGACAGCAATCAGCCCCAGCATTTT
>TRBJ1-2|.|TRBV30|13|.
CAWSPGGAAGYTF
TGTGCCTGGAGTCCGGGGGGGGCAGCTGGCTACACCTTC
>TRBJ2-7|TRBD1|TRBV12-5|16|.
CASGFNPTGGIYEQYF
TGTGCTAGTGGTTTTAACCCGACAGGGGGAATCTACGAGCAGTACTTC
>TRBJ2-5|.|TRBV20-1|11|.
CSARGQVDQYF
TGCAGTGCTAGAGGGCAAGTTGACCAGTACTTC
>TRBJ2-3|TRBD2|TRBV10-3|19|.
CAISESVISGRSGTDTQYF
TGTGCCATCAGTGAGTCGGTGATTAGCGGGAGATCGGGCACAGATACGCAGTATTTT
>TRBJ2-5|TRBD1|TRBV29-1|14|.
CSVVVQGPQETQYF
TGCAGCGTCGTAGTACAGGGGCCCCAAGAGACCCAGTACTTC
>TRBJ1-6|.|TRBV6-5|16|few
CASSYGDSPANSPLHF
TGTGCCAGCAGTTACGGAGACAGCCCCGCCAATTCACCCCTCCACTTT
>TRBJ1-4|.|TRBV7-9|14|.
CASSRGAVGEKLFF
TGTGCCAGCAGCCGAGGGGCGGTGGGTGAAAAACTGTTTTTT
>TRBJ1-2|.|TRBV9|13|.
CASSSRYGGGYTF
TGTGCCAGCAGCTCACGTTATGGAGGTGGCTACACCTTC
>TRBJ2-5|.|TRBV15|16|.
CATSPHLAPGGETQYF
TGTGCCACCAGCCCCCATTTGGCCCCTGGGGGAGAGACCCAGTACTTC
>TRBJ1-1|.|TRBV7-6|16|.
CASSSRALVGDTEAFF
TGTGCCAGCAGCTCCCGGGCCCTCGTTGGGGACACTGAAGCTTTCTTT
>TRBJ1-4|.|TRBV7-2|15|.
CASSLLGQHNEKLFF
TGTGCCAGCAGCTTGCTAGGACAGCATAATGAAAAACTGTTTTTT
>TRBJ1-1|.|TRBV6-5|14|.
CASSYELAGAEAFF
TGTGCCAGCAGTTACGAGCTGGCGGGGGCTGAAGCTTTCTTT
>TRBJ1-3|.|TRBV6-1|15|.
CASSEGTVSGNTIYF
TGTGCCAGCAGTGAAGGGACAGTCTCTGGAAACACCATATATTTT